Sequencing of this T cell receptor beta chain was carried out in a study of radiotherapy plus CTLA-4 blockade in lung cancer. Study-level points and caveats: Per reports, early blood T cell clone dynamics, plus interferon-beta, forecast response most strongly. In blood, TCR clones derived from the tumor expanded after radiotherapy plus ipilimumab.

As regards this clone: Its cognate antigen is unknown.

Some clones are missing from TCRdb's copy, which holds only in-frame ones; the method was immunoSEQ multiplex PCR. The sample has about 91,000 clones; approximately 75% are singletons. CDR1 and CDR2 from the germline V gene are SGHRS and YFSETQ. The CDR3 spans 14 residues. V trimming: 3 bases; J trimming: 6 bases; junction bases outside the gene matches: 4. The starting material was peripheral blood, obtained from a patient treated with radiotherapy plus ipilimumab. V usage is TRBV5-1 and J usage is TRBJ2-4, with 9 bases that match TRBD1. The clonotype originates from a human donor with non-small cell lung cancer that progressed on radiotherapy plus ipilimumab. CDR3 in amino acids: CASSSSGQGNIQYF. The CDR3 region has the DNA TGCGCCAGCAGCTCCTCGGGACAGGGAAACATTCAGTACTTC. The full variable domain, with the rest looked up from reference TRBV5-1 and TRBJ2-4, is KAGVTQTPRYLIKTRGQQVTLSCSPISGHRSVSWYQQTPGQGLQFLFEYFSETQRNKGNFPGRFSGRQFSNSRSEMNVSTLELGDSALYLCASSSSGQGNIQYFGAGTRLSVL.